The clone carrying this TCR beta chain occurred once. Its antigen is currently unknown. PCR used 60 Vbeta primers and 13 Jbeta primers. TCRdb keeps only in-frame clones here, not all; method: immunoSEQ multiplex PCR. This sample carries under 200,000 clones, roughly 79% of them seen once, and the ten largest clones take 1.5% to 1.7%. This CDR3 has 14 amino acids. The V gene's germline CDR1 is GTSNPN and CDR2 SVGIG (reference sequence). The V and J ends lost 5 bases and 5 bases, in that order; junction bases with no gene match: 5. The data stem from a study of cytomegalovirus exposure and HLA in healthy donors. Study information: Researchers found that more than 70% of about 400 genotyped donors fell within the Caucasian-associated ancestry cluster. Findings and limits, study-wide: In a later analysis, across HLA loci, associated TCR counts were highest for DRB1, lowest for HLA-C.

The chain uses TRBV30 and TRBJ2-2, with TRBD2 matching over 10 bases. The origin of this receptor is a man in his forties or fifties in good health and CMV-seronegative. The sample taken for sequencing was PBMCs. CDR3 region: CAWGTSAPTGELFF. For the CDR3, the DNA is TGTGCCTGGGGGACTAGCGCGCCTACCGGGGAGCTGTTTTTT.